This entry lists 21 T cell receptor beta chains sequenced from one sample in a study of T cell responses to AZD1222 COVID-19 vaccine (dated by TCRdb to the early 2020s). The time point label here, explained by the study, means: about 28 days (+/-7) after the second vaccine dose. Libraries were prepared through the immunoSEQ multiplex PCR assay. The immuneACCESS repertoire file appears here via TCRdb, limited to in-frame rearrangements. These files lack a portion of the clones; in checked studies, under half of the deficit traces to unresolved V genes, and the cause of the others is not known. The sample yields approximately 190,000 clones; around 93% were counted once. The ten largest clones take up 0.9% to 1.1% of the sample. This specimen was peripheral blood, taken 28 days after the second AZD1222 dose. These receptors all stem from an adult who received the AZD1222 COVID-19 vaccine.

V usage is TRBV5-6 and J usage is TRBJ2-3, with 8 bases identical to TRBD2. The CDR3 spans 15 residues. Germline V gene lookup returns CDR1 SGHDT and CDR2 YYEEEE. V lost 4 bases, J lost 4 bases, and 8 bases stayed unmatched. For the CDR3, the DNA is TGTGCCAGCAGCACGGGGGGGGGCGAGGCAGATACGCAGTATTTT. Residues: CASSTGGGEADTQYF. Based on the CDR3 plus reference TRBV5-6 and TRBJ2-3, the full variable domain is DAGVTQSPTHLIKTRGQQVTLRCSPKSGHDTVSWYQQALGQGPQFIFQYYEEEERQRGNFPDRFSGHQFPNYSSELNVNALLLGDSALYLCASSTGGGEADTQYFGPGTRLTVL.

The chain combines TRBV19 with TRBJ1-1, with 7 bases fitting TRBD1. Germline CDR1 and CDR2: LNHDA and SQIVND (reference sequence). V shed 4 bases and J 7 bases; nucleotides not matched to a gene: 12. The CDR3 runs 15 residues. The chain's CDR3 is CASSNDRVGMGEAFF. CDR3 nucleotide sequence: TGTGCCAGTAGTAACGACAGGGTAGGAATGGGTGAAGCTTTCTTT.

In this sample, this clone turned up once. The CDR3, as DNA: TGTGCCAGCAGTGAATGGGGCCCGGGACAGGGAGGTTTACAGCCCCAGCATTTT. It encodes CASSEWGPGQGGLQPQHF. The genes are TRBV6-1 and TRBJ1-5, with 9 nucleotides matching TRBD1. V lost 2 bases to trimming and J lost 7 bases; unmatched junction nucleotides: 15. Germline-derived CDR1 and CDR2 are MNHNS and SASEGT. The CDR3 spans 18 residues.

The chain is built from TRBV21-1 and TRBJ2-2; the table names TRBD2, a call not compared with the DNA. TRBV21-1 is shown as a pseudogene. This CDR3 region has 17 residues. The chain's CDR3 is CASSSGMRAIHTGELFF. The DNA for the CDR3 is TGTGCCAGCAGCTCCGGTATGCGTGCGATTCACACCGGGGAGCTGTTTTTT.

This clone occurred once. The J gene is TRBJ1-5, the V gene TRBV30; weak D call: TRBD1 (6 bases). Trimming removed 0 bases at V and 5 bases at J, with 8 bases between. The germline V gene has CDR1 GTSNPN and CDR2 SVGIG (reference sequence). The CDR3 totals 13 residues. CDR3 DNA: TGTGCCTGGAGTGTACAGGGAGATCAGCCCCAGCATTTT. This gives the protein CAWSVQGDQPQHF.

The chain has TRBV24-1 and TRBJ2-2; the D gene is possibly TRBD1 (8 bases). The CDR3 is 15 amino acids. The V end lost 7 bases, the J end lost 4 bases, and 15 bases lay between the germline ends. From germline, CDR1 is KGHDR and CDR2 SFDVKD. CDR3 protein: CATSDTGGVTGELFF. Written as DNA, the CDR3 is TGTGCCACCAGCGACACAGGGGGGGTCACCGGGGAGCTGTTTTTT.

The rearrangement links TRBV25-1 to TRBJ1-3; no clear D gene. The V and J ends lost 3 bases and 0 bases respectively, with 6 bases between them. CDR3 length: 14 residues. CDR1 MGHDK and CDR2 SYGVNS come from the germline V gene. The CDR3 here is CASSDGNSGNTIYF. CDR3 nucleotide sequence: TGTGCCAGCAGTGACGGTAACTCTGGAAACACCATATATTTT.

This clone appeared once. The chain links TRBV4-2 to TRBJ2-5; 11 nucleotides align to TRBD2. After removal of 2 bases from V and 4 bases from J, the junction contained 6 bases not matched to a gene. CDR1 and CDR2 (germline): LGHNA, YNFKEQ. The CDR3 covers 16 residues. In DNA form, the CDR3 reads TGTGCCAGCAGCCAAAGGCTAGCGGGGGGCGGAGAGACCCAGTACTTC. Protein product: CASSQRLAGGGETQYF.

The chain is built from TRBV25-1 and TRBJ1-1, with a tentative D call TRBD1 (6 bases). V was clipped by 4 bases and J by 4 bases, with 10 bases between them. CDR1 and CDR2 (germline): MGHDK, SYGVNS. CDR3 length equals 13 residues. For the CDR3, the DNA is TGTGCCAGCAGTGGGGGGGGGCTCACTGAAGCTTTCTTT. Its protein product is CASSGGGLTEAFF. The complete variable domain, with remaining parts taken from reference TRBV25-1 and TRBJ1-1, reads EADIYQTPRYLVIGTGKKITLECSQTMGHDKMYWYQQDPGMELHLIHYSYGVNSTEKGDLSSESTVSRIRTEHFPLTLESARPSHTSQYLCASSGGGLTEAFFGQGTRLTVV.

This sequence joins TRBV3-1 (or the pseudogene TRBV3-2) and TRBJ1-5; TRBD1 is a possible D gene (5 bases). Trimming shortened V by 8 bases and J by 2 bases, and 10 bases separated the two germline ends. CDR3 length equals 13 residues. Germline V gene sequence: CDR1 LGHDT, CDR2 YNNKEL (reference sequence). CDR3 residues: CASGGTGNQPQHF. CDR3 DNA sequence: TGTGCCAGCGGGGGGACGGGCAATCAGCCCCAGCATTTT.

This clone occurred once. The chain uses TRBV6-6 and TRBJ2-2; tentatively, D is TRBD2 (6 bases). CDR1 and CDR2 from the germline V gene are MNHNY and SVGAGI (reference sequence). Trimming pared 6 bases from V and 4 bases from J, leaving 12 bases between. The CDR3 totals 14 residues. CDR3 sequence: CASSLGGSTGELFF. As DNA, the CDR3 is TGTGCCAGCAGCCTGGGGGGTAGCACCGGGGAGCTGTTTTTT.

In regard to this clone: Additional DNA sequences in this sample encode the identical CDR3. V usage is TRBV12-3 or TRBV12-4 and J usage is TRBJ2-5, with D perhaps being TRBD1 or TRBD2 (6 bases each). V was pared by 3 bases and J by 5 bases, with 10 bases between. The CDR3 has 13 residues. CDR3 DNA: TGTGCCAGCAGTTTCGGGGGCCAGGAGACCCAGTACTTC. Translation gives CASSFGGQETQYF.

The DNA for the CDR3 is TGTGCCACCAGTGCCCCTGGGAGTGGCTACACCTTC. Translated: CATSAPGSGYTF. The chain carries TRBV24-1 and TRBJ1-2; D is unresolved. Germline assignment: CDR1 KGHDR and CDR2 SFDVKD. The CDR3 spans 12 residues. Trimming stripped 5 bases from V and 7 bases from J, with 10 bases between.

J is TRBJ1-2 and V is TRBV6-5, with a weak D call TRBD1 (5 bases). V gave up 4 bases and J gave up 5 bases, with 8 bases separating them. The CDR3 spans 12 residues. CDR1 MNHEY and CDR2 SVGAGI come from the germline V gene. The CDR3 spells CASSLSGYGYTF. DNA of the CDR3: TGTGCCAGCAGTTTATCAGGGTATGGCTACACCTTC.

This sequence joins TRBV12-3 or TRBV12-4 and TRBJ1-1, with a possible D match to TRBD1 (5 bases). The CDR3 spans 11 residues. Trimming stripped 5 bases from V and 13 bases from J, with 14 bases between. CDR3 bases: TGTGCCAGCAGTCCCAGTTGGGGGAATTTCTTT. Encoded protein: CASSPSWGNFF.

CDR3 region: CASSEDGGGRDEQFF. Written as DNA, the CDR3 is TGTGCCAGCAGTGAAGACGGCGGGGGCCGGGATGAGCAGTTCTTC. This chain links TRBV2 with TRBJ2-1, with D perhaps matching TRBD2 (7 bases). In germline, CDR1 is SNHLY, CDR2 FYNNEI. Deletions cut 1 base from V and 8 bases from J, with 15 bases between. The CDR3 spans 15 residues. The entire variable domain, with the rest obtained from reference TRBV2 and TRBJ2-1, is as follows: EPEVTQTPSHQVTQMGQEVILRCVPISNHLYFYWYRQILGQKVEFLVSFYNNEISEKSEIFDDQFSVERPDGSNFTLKIRSTKLEDSAMYFCASSEDGGGRDEQFFGPGTRLTVL.

CDR3 in DNA: TGCAGCGTTGAAGATCGTGCGGGTCAGGTTAGCGGGGGGGCGATAGATACGCAGTATTTT. Its translation: CSVEDRAGQVSGGAIDTQYF. V and J are TRBV29-1 and TRBJ2-3, with 11 nucleotides matching TRBD2. Unmatched junction bases numbered 19, after V lost 0 bases and J lost 5 bases. The germline gives CDR1 SQVTM, CDR2 ANQGSEA. The CDR3 consists of 20 residues.

V gene TRBV19 combines with J gene TRBJ1-1, with D maybe TRBD1 (5 bases). Trimming took 9 bases from V and 5 from J, leaving 16 bases between them. Germline CDR1 reads LNHDA; CDR2 reads SQIVND (reference sequence). This CDR3 region has 13 residues. In DNA form, the CDR3 reads TGTGCCAGCCGGCGGGCAGGGAAAACTGAAGCTTTCTTT. Translated: CASRRAGKTEAFF.

The genes are TRBV10-3 and TRBJ2-1; weak D call: TRBD2 (6 bases). Trimming shortened V by 3 bases and J by 0 bases, and 18 bases separated the two germline ends. The germline gives CDR1 ENHRY, CDR2 SYGVKD. The CDR3 extends over 18 amino acids. The CDR3 nucleotides are TGTGCCATCAGTGATCAGGGAGGAATACACAGCTCCTACAATGAGCAGTTCTTC. Translated, it gives CAISDQGGIHSSYNEQFF.

The chain employs TRBV7-2 and TRBJ2-5; either TRBD1 or TRBD2 may supply D (5 bases each). Germline loops: CDR1 SGHTA, CDR2 FQGNSA. V lost 2 bases, J lost 5 bases, and 15 bases lay in between. The CDR3 is 15 amino acids. CDR3 in DNA: TGTGCCAGCAGCTTACAAACGGGGCATGGGGAGACCCAGTACTTC. Translation: CASSLQTGHGETQYF. Full variable domain (remainder filled in from reference TRBV7-2 and TRBJ2-5): GAGVSQSPSNKVTEKGKDVELRCDPISGHTALYWYRQSLGQGLEFLIYFQGNSAPDKSGLPSDRFSAERTGGSVSTLTIQRTQQEDSAVYLCASSLQTGHGETQYFGPGTRLLVL.

In the case of this clone: In the same sample, other DNA sequences code for this CDR3. This chain's CDR3 is CASSRAGGPYNEQFF. CDR3 sequence (DNA): TGTGCCAGCAGCCGGGCGGGGGGACCCTACAATGAGCAGTTCTTC. The rearrangement uses TRBV7-3 and TRBJ2-1; 8 nucleotides align to TRBD2. Germline trimming cut 5 bases from V and 2 bases from J; bases unmatched to any gene: 5. The germline gives CDR1 SGHTA, CDR2 FQGTGA. This CDR3 contains 15 residues.